This T cell receptor (beta chain) was obtained from a study of shared clonotypes between healthy human individuals. The CDR3 is 13 residues long. Looked up from germline, CDR1 is SEHNR and CDR2 is FQNEAQ (reference sequence). With 5 bases removed from V and 6 bases from J, the gap between germline ends came to 10 bases. Using immunoSEQ multiplex PCR, the repertoire was profiled, and TCRdb retains in-frame clones only, with some absent. Of some 1 million clones listed, about three quarters are singletons. This sequence originates from a man aged 18 to 29 in good health. The sequencing input was memory CD4+ T cells sorted from blood. Subset in this sample: CD45RA-negative fraction. V and J are TRBV7-9 and TRBJ2-2; TRBD2 is a possible D gene (5 bases). The CDR3 spells CASSPAGAGELFF. DNA for the CDR3: TGTGCCAGCAGCCCGGCCGGGGCCGGGGAGCTGTTTTTT.